The rows below give T cell receptor beta chains drawn from one sample of a study of control samples from healthy donors and cancer patients. This table comes from immunoSEQ multiplex PCR, and its TCRdb copy is limited to in-frame clones, with some not included. The sample carries about 120,000 clones, 87% recorded once. Material for sequencing was blood. These receptors originate from a man aged 55-75 years in good health. The CDR3 runs from the conserved cysteine through the conserved F or W. Each record gives: D gene, J gene, CDR3 length, V gene, clone size, CDR3 protein, CDR3 DNA. A D gene is named only where the DNA matches it firmly. Clone size is shown for a subset of rows, as once, few, many or a class of expanded clone.

D gene: .
J gene: TRBJ1-3
CDR3 length: 16
V gene: TRBV11-2
clone size: .
CDR3 protein: CASSPSGGISGNTIYF
CDR3 DNA: TGTGCCAGCAGTCCTTCAGGAGGCATCTCTGGAAACACCATATATTTT

D gene: TRBD2
J gene: TRBJ2-7
CDR3 length: 15
V gene: TRBV6-5
clone size: .
CDR3 protein: CASTTSGTGAYEQYF
CDR3 DNA: TGTGCCAGCACCACTAGCGGGACAGGTGCGTACGAGCAGTACTTC

D gene: .
J gene: TRBJ1-4
CDR3 length: 13
V gene: TRBV6-5
clone size: .
CDR3 protein: CASSSPTLEKLFF
CDR3 DNA: TGTGCCAGCAGTTCCCCGACCCTTGAAAAACTGTTTTTT

D gene: .
J gene: TRBJ1-2
CDR3 length: 14
V gene: TRBV7-5
clone size: few
CDR3 protein: CARRYCLEGYGYTF
CDR3 DNA: TGTGCCAGAAGATATTGTCTGGAAGGGTATGGCTACACCTTC

D gene: TRBD1
J gene: TRBJ1-1
CDR3 length: 16
V gene: TRBV11-2
clone size: .
CDR3 protein: CASSLDRTGLNTEAFF
CDR3 DNA: TGTGCCAGCAGCTTAGACCGGACAGGGCTGAACACTGAAGCTTTCTTT

D gene: .
J gene: TRBJ1-5
CDR3 length: 13
V gene: TRBV24-1
clone size: .
CDR3 protein: CATREGRGQPQHF
CDR3 DNA: TGTGCCACCAGAGAGGGGAGGGGTCAGCCCCAGCATTTT

D gene: TRBD1
J gene: TRBJ2-1
CDR3 length: 16
V gene: TRBV24-1
clone size: .
CDR3 protein: CATEDTGTGLYNEQFF
CDR3 DNA: TGTGCCACCGAGGATACCGGGACAGGATTATACAATGAGCAGTTCTTC

D gene: TRBD1
J gene: TRBJ2-7
CDR3 length: 14
V gene: TRBV6-5
clone size: .
CDR3 protein: CASSLGRGSWEQYF
CDR3 DNA: TGTGCCAGCAGTTTGGGCAGGGGGTCTTGGGAGCAGTACTTC

D gene: .
J gene: TRBJ1-1
CDR3 length: 13
V gene: TRBV7-8
clone size: .
CDR3 protein: CASGEKGITEAFF
CDR3 DNA: TGTGCCAGCGGAGAAAAGGGGATCACTGAAGCTTTCTTT

D gene: .
J gene: TRBJ2-3
CDR3 length: 16
V gene: TRBV5-1
clone size: .
CDR3 protein: CASSLDAFRGTDTQYF
CDR3 DNA: TGCGCCAGCAGCTTGGACGCTTTTCGTGGCACAGATACGCAGTATTTT

D gene: .
J gene: TRBJ1-6
CDR3 length: 15
V gene: TRBV7-8
clone size: .
CDR3 protein: CASSLEGGYNSPLHF
CDR3 DNA: TGTGCCAGCAGCTTAGAGGGAGGCTATAATTCACCCCTCCACTTT

D gene: .
J gene: TRBJ2-1
CDR3 length: 16
V gene: TRBV27
clone size: few
CDR3 protein: CASRGGLSSSYNEQFF
CDR3 DNA: TGTGCCAGCAGGGGTGGACTTTCGAGCTCCTACAATGAGCAGTTCTTC

D gene: TRBD2
J gene: TRBJ2-5
CDR3 length: 16
V gene: TRBV5-1
clone size: .
CDR3 protein: CASSLAASGGAKTQYF
CDR3 DNA: TGCGCCAGCAGCTTGGCGGCTAGCGGGGGGGCGAAGACCCAGTACTTC

D gene: TRBD1
J gene: TRBJ1-4
CDR3 length: 14
V gene: TRBV7-2
clone size: .
CDR3 protein: CASSHGNRGEKLFF
CDR3 DNA: TGTGCCAGCAGCCACGGGAACAGGGGAGAAAAACTGTTTTTT

D gene: .
J gene: TRBJ2-3
CDR3 length: 14
V gene: TRBV29-1
clone size: .
CDR3 protein: CSVEDPASTDTQYF
CDR3 DNA: TGCAGCGTTGAAGATCCAGCGAGCACAGATACGCAGTATTTT

D gene: .
J gene: TRBJ2-7
CDR3 length: 11
V gene: TRBV20-1
clone size: .
CDR3 protein: CSALTSYEQYF
CDR3 DNA: TGCAGTGCCCTGACTTCCTACGAGCAGTACTTC

D gene: .
J gene: TRBJ1-4
CDR3 length: 13
V gene: TRBV18
clone size: .
CDR3 protein: CASSLRQIEKLFF
CDR3 DNA: TGTGCCAGCTCACTTCGACAGATTGAAAAACTGTTTTTT

D gene: .
J gene: TRBJ1-6
CDR3 length: 15
V gene: TRBV6-5
clone size: .
CDR3 protein: CASRSRGSYNSPLHF
CDR3 DNA: TGTGCCAGCAGGTCTCGGGGGTCCTATAATTCACCCCTCCACTTT

D gene: .
J gene: TRBJ2-1
CDR3 length: 17
V gene: TRBV5-5
clone size: .
CDR3 protein: CASSGWMVTSSYNEQFF
CDR3 DNA: TGTGCCAGCAGCGGGTGGATGGTAACGAGCTCCTACAATGAGCAGTTCTTC

D gene: .
J gene: TRBJ2-2
CDR3 length: 13
V gene: TRBV6-5
clone size: .
CDR3 protein: CASSYEGTGELFF
CDR3 DNA: TGTGCCAGCAGTTACGAAGGGACCGGGGAGCTGTTTTTT

D gene: TRBD2
J gene: TRBJ2-3
CDR3 length: 16
V gene: TRBV3-1/TRBV3-2
clone size: .
CDR3 protein: CASSPLAGGSVDTQYF
CDR3 DNA: TGTGCCAGCAGCCCTCTAGCGGGGGGCTCGGTAGATACGCAGTATTTT

D gene: .
J gene: TRBJ1-1
CDR3 length: 19
V gene: TRBV21-1
clone size: few
CDR3 protein: CASSKVDPTGGAGNTEAFF
CDR3 DNA: TGTGCCAGCAGCAAAGTAGACCCCACAGGGGGCGCAGGGAACACTGAAGCTTTCTTT

D gene: .
J gene: TRBJ2-3
CDR3 length: 14
V gene: TRBV19
clone size: .
CDR3 protein: CASSSGLFTDTQYF
CDR3 DNA: TGTGCCAGTAGTTCCGGACTCTTCACAGATACGCAGTATTTT

D gene: .
J gene: TRBJ2-5
CDR3 length: 17
V gene: TRBV6-1
clone size: .
CDR3 protein: CASSVLFGGASQETQYF
CDR3 DNA: TGTGCCAGCAGTGTTTTGTTTGGAGGGGCGAGCCAAGAGACCCAGTACTTC

D gene: .
J gene: TRBJ2-1
CDR3 length: 17
V gene: TRBV18
clone size: .
CDR3 protein: CASSPPGGLSSYNEQFF
CDR3 DNA: TGTGCCAGCTCACCACCGGGGGGCCTGAGCTCCTACAATGAGCAGTTCTTC

D gene: TRBD1
J gene: TRBJ1-4
CDR3 length: 14
V gene: TRBV6-6
clone size: .
CDR3 protein: CASSWGQANEKLFF
CDR3 DNA: TGTGCCAGCAGTTGGGGACAGGCAAATGAAAAACTGTTTTTT

D gene: .
J gene: TRBJ2-2
CDR3 length: 16
V gene: TRBV6-4
clone size: .
CDR3 protein: CASRHLQGGNTGELFF
CDR3 DNA: TGTGCCAGCAGACACCTTCAGGGGGGGAACACCGGGGAGCTGTTTTTT

D gene: TRBD1
J gene: TRBJ2-2
CDR3 length: 16
V gene: TRBV5-1
clone size: .
CDR3 protein: CASSLRTGGNTGELFF
CDR3 DNA: TGCGCCAGCAGCTTAAGGACAGGGGGGAACACCGGGGAGCTGTTTTTT

D gene: .
J gene: TRBJ2-7
CDR3 length: 15
V gene: TRBV6-6
clone size: .
CDR3 protein: CASSYSSGSSYEQYF
CDR3 DNA: TGTGCCAGCAGTTACTCTAGCGGAAGCTCCTACGAGCAGTACTTC

D gene: .
J gene: TRBJ2-6
CDR3 length: 18
V gene: TRBV25-1
clone size: .
CDR3 protein: CASSESHRGGPGANVLTF
CDR3 DNA: TGTGCCAGCAGTGAATCTCACAGGGGGGGTCCTGGGGCCAACGTCCTGACTTTC

D gene: .
J gene: TRBJ1-6
CDR3 length: 13
V gene: TRBV12-3/TRBV12-4
clone size: .
CDR3 protein: CASSWARDSPLHF
CDR3 DNA: TGTGCCAGCAGTTGGGCCAGAGACTCACCCCTCCACTTT

D gene: .
J gene: TRBJ1-5
CDR3 length: 16
V gene: TRBV6-1
clone size: .
CDR3 protein: CASSEYTGRSGQPQHF
CDR3 DNA: TGTGCCAGCAGTGAATATACAGGAAGAAGCGGTCAGCCCCAGCATTTT

D gene: .
J gene: TRBJ2-7
CDR3 length: 14
V gene: TRBV4-3
clone size: .
CDR3 protein: CASSQAWNQDEQYF
CDR3 DNA: TGCGCCAGCAGCCAAGCTTGGAATCAGGACGAGCAGTACTTC

D gene: TRBD1
J gene: TRBJ2-2
CDR3 length: 17
V gene: TRBV7-3
clone size: .
CDR3 protein: CASSPTRTGGDNGELFF
CDR3 DNA: TGTGCCAGCAGCCCCACCCGGACAGGGGGCGATAACGGGGAGCTGTTTTTT

D gene: .
J gene: TRBJ1-6
CDR3 length: 15
V gene: TRBV19
clone size: .
CDR3 protein: CASSIGVGYNSPLHF
CDR3 DNA: TGTGCCAGTAGTATAGGGGTCGGATATAATTCACCCCTCCACTTT

D gene: TRBD1
J gene: TRBJ1-1
CDR3 length: 15
V gene: TRBV4-2
clone size: .
CDR3 protein: CASSQDRDRGHRAFF
CDR3 DNA: TGTGCCAGCAGCCAAGATCGGGACAGGGGGCATCGGGCTTTCTTT

D gene: .
J gene: TRBJ2-7
CDR3 length: 12
V gene: TRBV7-9
clone size: .
CDR3 protein: CASSSGVREQYF
CDR3 DNA: TGTGCCAGCAGCTCCGGTGTGAGGGAGCAGTACTTC

D gene: TRBD1
J gene: TRBJ1-2
CDR3 length: 12
V gene: TRBV27
clone size: .
CDR3 protein: CASRDSTYGYTF
CDR3 DNA: TGTGCCAGTCGGGACAGCACGTATGGCTACACCTTC

D gene: .
J gene: TRBJ1-4
CDR3 length: 13
V gene: TRBV25-1
clone size: .
CDR3 protein: CASTRATNEKLFF
CDR3 DNA: TGTGCCAGCACAAGGGCAACTAATGAAAAACTGTTTTTT

D gene: .
J gene: TRBJ1-1
CDR3 length: 15
V gene: TRBV9
clone size: .
CDR3 protein: CASSVDSLMNTEAFF
CDR3 DNA: TGTGCCAGCAGCGTAGACAGCCTGATGAACACTGAAGCTTTCTTT

D gene: .
J gene: TRBJ1-2
CDR3 length: 13
V gene: TRBV12-3/TRBV12-4
clone size: .
CDR3 protein: CASSPDSNYGYTF
CDR3 DNA: TGTGCCAGCAGTCCGGACAGTAACTATGGCTACACCTTC

D gene: .
J gene: TRBJ2-7
CDR3 length: 13
V gene: TRBV9
clone size: .
CDR3 protein: CASRSGDIGEQYF
CDR3 DNA: TGTGCCAGCAGGTCAGGGGACATCGGGGAGCAGTACTTC

D gene: TRBD1
J gene: TRBJ1-5
CDR3 length: 16
V gene: TRBV6-2/TRBV6-3
clone size: .
CDR3 protein: CASSSFSGTVNQPQHF
CDR3 DNA: TGTGCCAGCAGTTCTTTCTCCGGGACAGTCAATCAGCCCCAGCATTTT

D gene: .
J gene: TRBJ2-7
CDR3 length: 15
V gene: TRBV6-5
clone size: .
CDR3 protein: CASSPPAGRSYEQYF
CDR3 DNA: TGTGCCAGCAGTCCCCCGGCGGGTCGGTCCTACGAGCAGTACTTC

D gene: TRBD1
J gene: TRBJ1-2
CDR3 length: 15
V gene: TRBV16
clone size: .
CDR3 protein: CASSQYGGQGYGYTF
CDR3 DNA: TGTGCCAGCAGCCAATACGGGGGACAGGGGTATGGCTACACCTTC

D gene: .
J gene: TRBJ1-2
CDR3 length: 12
V gene: TRBV6-5
clone size: once
CDR3 protein: CASRLMTGGYTF
CDR3 DNA: TGTGCCAGCAGACTTATGACGGGTGGCTACACCTTC

D gene: .
J gene: TRBJ1-2
CDR3 length: 14
V gene: TRBV28
clone size: .
CDR3 protein: CASSPGGSNYGYTF
CDR3 DNA: TGTGCCAGCAGTCCCGGGGGATCCAACTATGGCTACACCTTC

D gene: .
J gene: TRBJ1-2
CDR3 length: 15
V gene: TRBV9
clone size: few
CDR3 protein: CASSVDEGVVYGYTF
CDR3 DNA: TGTGCCAGCAGCGTAGATGAGGGTGTGGTATATGGCTACACCTTC

D gene: .
J gene: TRBJ2-1
CDR3 length: 16
V gene: TRBV28
clone size: .
CDR3 protein: CASSLLGTDQGREQFF
CDR3 DNA: TGTGCCAGCAGTTTGTTAGGGACCGACCAGGGGCGTGAGCAGTTCTTC

D gene: .
J gene: TRBJ1-5
CDR3 length: 13
V gene: TRBV12-3/TRBV12-4
clone size: .
CDR3 protein: CASRDSANQPQHF
CDR3 DNA: TGTGCCAGCAGAGACAGCGCCAATCAGCCCCAGCATTTT

D gene: TRBD1
J gene: TRBJ2-3
CDR3 length: 14
V gene: TRBV27
clone size: .
CDR3 protein: CASGKGQGTDTQYF
CDR3 DNA: TGTGCCAGCGGGAAAGGACAGGGCACAGATACGCAGTATTTT

D gene: .
J gene: TRBJ1-1
CDR3 length: 15
V gene: TRBV2
clone size: few
CDR3 protein: CASSLERGVSTEAFF
CDR3 DNA: TGTGCCAGCAGCCTCGAAAGGGGTGTAAGCACTGAAGCTTTCTTT

D gene: .
J gene: TRBJ1-4
CDR3 length: 15
V gene: TRBV7-2
clone size: .
CDR3 protein: CASSLQGSTNEKLFF
CDR3 DNA: TGTGCCAGCAGCTTACAGGGCTCAACTAATGAAAAACTGTTTTTT

D gene: .
J gene: TRBJ2-3
CDR3 length: 18
V gene: TRBV30
clone size: once
CDR3 protein: CAWSAPRRMGHRTDTQYF
CDR3 DNA: TGTGCCTGGAGTGCACCAAGGAGAATGGGACATCGCACAGATACGCAGTATTTT

D gene: .
J gene: TRBJ1-5
CDR3 length: 14
V gene: TRBV27
clone size: .
CDR3 protein: CASSPLTGDQPQHF
CDR3 DNA: TGTGCCAGCAGTCCCTTGACAGGAGACCAGCCCCAGCATTTT